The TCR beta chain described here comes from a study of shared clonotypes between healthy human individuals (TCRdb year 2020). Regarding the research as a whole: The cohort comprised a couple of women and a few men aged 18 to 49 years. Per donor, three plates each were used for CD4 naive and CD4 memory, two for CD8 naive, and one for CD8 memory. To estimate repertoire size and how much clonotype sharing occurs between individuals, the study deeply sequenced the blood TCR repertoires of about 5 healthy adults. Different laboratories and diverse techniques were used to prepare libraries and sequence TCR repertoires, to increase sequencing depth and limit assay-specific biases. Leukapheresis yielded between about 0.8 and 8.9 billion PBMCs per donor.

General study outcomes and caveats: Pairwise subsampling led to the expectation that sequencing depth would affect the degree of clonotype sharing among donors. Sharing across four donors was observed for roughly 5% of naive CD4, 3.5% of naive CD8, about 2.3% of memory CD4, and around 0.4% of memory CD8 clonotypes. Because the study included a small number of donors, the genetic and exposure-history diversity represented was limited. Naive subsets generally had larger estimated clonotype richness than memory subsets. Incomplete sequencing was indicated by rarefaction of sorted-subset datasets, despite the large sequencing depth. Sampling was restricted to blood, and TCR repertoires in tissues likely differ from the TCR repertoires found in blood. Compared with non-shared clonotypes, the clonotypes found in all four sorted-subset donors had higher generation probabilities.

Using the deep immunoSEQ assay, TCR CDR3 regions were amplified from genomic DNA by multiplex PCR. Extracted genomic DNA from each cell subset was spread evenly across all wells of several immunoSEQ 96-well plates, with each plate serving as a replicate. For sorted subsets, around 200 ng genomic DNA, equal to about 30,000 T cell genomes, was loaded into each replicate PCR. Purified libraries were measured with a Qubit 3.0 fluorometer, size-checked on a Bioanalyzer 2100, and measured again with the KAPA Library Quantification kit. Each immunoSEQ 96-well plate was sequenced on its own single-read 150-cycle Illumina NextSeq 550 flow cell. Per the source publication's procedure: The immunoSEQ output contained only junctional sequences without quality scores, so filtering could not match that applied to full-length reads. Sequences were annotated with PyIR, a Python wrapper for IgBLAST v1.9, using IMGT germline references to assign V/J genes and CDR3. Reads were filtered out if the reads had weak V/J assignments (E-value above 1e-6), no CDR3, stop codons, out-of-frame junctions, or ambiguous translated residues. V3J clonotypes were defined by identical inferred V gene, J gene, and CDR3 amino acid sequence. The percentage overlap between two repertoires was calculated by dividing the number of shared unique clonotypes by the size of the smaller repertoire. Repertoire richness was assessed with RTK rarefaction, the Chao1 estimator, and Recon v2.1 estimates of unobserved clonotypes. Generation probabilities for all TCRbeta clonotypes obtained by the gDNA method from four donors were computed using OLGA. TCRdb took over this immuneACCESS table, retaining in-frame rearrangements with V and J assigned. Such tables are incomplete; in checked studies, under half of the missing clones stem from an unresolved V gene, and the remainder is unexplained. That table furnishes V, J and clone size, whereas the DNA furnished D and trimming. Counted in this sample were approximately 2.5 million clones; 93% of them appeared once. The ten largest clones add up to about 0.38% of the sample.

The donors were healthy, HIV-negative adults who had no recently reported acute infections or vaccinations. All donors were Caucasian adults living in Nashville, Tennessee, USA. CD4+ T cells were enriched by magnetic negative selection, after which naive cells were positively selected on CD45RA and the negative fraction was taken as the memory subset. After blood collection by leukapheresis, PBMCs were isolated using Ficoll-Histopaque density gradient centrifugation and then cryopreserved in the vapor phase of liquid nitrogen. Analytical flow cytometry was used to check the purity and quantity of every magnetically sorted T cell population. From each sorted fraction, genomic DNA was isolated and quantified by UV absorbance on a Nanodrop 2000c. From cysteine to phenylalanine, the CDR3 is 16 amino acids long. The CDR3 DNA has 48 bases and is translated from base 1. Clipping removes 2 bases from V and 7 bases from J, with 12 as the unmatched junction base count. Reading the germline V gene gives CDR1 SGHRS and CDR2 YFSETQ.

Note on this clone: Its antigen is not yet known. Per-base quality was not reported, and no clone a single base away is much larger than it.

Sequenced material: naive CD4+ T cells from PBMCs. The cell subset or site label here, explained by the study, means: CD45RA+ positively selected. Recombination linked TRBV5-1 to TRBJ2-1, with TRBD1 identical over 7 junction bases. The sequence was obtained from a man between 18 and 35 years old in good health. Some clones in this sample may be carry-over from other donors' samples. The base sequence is TGCGCCAGCAGCTTAACCACGAGACAGGGTTGGAATGAGCAGTTCTTC. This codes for CASSLTTRQGWNEQFF.